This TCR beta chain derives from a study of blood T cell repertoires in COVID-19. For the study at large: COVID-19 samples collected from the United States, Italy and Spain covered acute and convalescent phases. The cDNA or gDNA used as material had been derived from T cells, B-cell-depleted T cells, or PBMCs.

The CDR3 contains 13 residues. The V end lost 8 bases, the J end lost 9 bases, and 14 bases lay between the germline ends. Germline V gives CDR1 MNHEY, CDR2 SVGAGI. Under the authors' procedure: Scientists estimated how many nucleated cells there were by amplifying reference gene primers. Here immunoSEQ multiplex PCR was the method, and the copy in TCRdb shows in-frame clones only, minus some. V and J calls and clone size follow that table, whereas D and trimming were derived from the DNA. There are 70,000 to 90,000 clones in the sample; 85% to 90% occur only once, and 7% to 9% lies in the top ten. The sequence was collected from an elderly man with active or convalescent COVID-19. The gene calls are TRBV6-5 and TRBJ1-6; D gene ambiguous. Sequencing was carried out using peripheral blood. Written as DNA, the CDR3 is TGTGCCAGCCGAGTTGATGTTGGTTCACCCCTCCACTTT. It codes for CASRVDVGSPLHF.